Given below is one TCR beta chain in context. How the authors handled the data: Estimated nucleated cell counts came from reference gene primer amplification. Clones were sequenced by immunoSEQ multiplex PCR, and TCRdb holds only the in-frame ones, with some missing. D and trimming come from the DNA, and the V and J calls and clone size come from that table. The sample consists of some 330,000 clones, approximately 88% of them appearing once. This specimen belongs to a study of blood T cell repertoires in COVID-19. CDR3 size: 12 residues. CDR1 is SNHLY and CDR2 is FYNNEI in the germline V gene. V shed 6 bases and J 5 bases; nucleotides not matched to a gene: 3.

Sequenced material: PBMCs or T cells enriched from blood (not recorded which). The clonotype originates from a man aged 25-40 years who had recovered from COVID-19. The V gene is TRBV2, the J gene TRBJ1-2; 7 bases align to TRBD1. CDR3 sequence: CASSLQGYGYTF. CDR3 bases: TGTGCCAGCAGCCTACAGGGGTATGGCTACACCTTC.